A selection of T cell receptor beta chains follows, all from one sample in a study of T cells in Graves' hyperthyroidism and ophthalmopathy. One entry per CDR3 protein results from TCRdb running MiXCR on the multiplex PCR reads. The sample shows 300,000 to 400,000 distinct CDR3 sequences, approximately 17% of them seen only once. The specimen sequenced was blood. The receptor set was obtained from a man aged 18 to 30 with Graves' ophthalmopathy. Each CDR3 is given with its conserved first and last residue. D genes are given only for firm matches. Clone size is not always given. Where it is, it says once, few, many or a class for expanded clones.

j_gene | d_gene | abundance | v_gene | CDR3nt | CDR3aa
TRBJ1-2 | - | - | TRBV14 | TGTGCCAGCAGCCAAGTCAGAGGGTCTCGCGGGGACTATGGCTACACCTTC | CASSQVRGSRGDYGYTF
TRBJ2-7 | TRBD2 | many | TRBV20-1 | TGCAGTGCCCCCCTAGGCGGGGGGGCCTACGAGCAGTACTTC | CSAPLGGGAYEQYF
TRBJ2-7 | TRBD1 | few | TRBV6-5 | TGTGCCAGCAGTTACTCTGGGGACAGTTCCTACGAGCAGTACTTC | CASSYSGDSSYEQYF
TRBJ1-5 | - | many | TRBV5-5 | TGTGCCAGCAGCACCGACAGTTATCAGCCCCAGCATTTT | CASSTDSYQPQHF
TRBJ1-2 | - | - | TRBV19 | TGTGCCAGTAGTATCGGGCCAGGGAACTATGGCTACACCTTC | CASSIGPGNYGYTF
TRBJ1-1 | TRBD1 | - | TRBV28 | TGTGCCAGCGATAGGGGGCGTAGCACTGAAGCTTTCTTT | CASDRGRSTEAFF
TRBJ1-6 | TRBD1 | - | TRBV10-3 | TGTGCCATCACCGGGACAGGGAATTCACCCCTCCACTTT | CAITGTGNSPLHF
TRBJ1-1 | - | - | TRBV10-3 | TGTGCCATCAGTGAGTGGGACGGCCAAGCTTTCTTT | CAISEWDGQAFF
TRBJ1-3 | TRBD1 | once | TRBV15 | TGTGCCACCAGCCTCAGCCCTATGACAGGGGCCTTCTCTGGAAACACCATATATTTT | CATSLSPMTGAFSGNTIYF
TRBJ2-2 | - | many | TRBV12-5 | TGTGCTAGTGGTTTGGTAGGCAACACCGGGGAGCTGTTTTTT | CASGLVGNTGELFF
TRBJ2-5 | - | many | TRBV5-4 | TGTGCCAGCAGCCGGGGGGCGGTCGGGCAAGAGACCCAGTACTTC | CASSRGAVGQETQYF
TRBJ2-5 | TRBD2 | many | TRBV28 | TGTGCCAGCAGTAAACGACTAGCGGGAGCCCAAGAGACCCAGTACTTC | CASSKRLAGAQETQYF
TRBJ2-7 | - | few | TRBV28 | TGTGCCAGCAAGGCCGGCCACCGCTACGAGCAGTACTTC | CASKAGHRYEQYF
TRBJ1-3 | - | - | TRBV12-3/TRBV12-4 | TGTGCCAGCAGTACTCCAACAGGGATTGGAAACACCATATATTTT | CASSTPTGIGNTIYF
TRBJ1-1 | - | few | TRBV6-1 | TGTGCCAGCAGTTCAACCCTTGAAGCTTTCTTT | CASSSTLEAFF
TRBJ1-6 | - | - | TRBV3-1 | TGTGCCAGCAGCCGAGAACAGGGTCTACGGAATTCACCCCTCCACTTT | CASSREQGLRNSPLHF
TRBJ2-3 | - | few | TRBV11-2 | TGTGCCAGCATGTGGTGGGGCACAGATACGCAGTATTTT | CASMWWGTDTQYF
TRBJ2-1 | - | - | TRBV20-1 | TGCAGTGCTAGCCTCCCGCGCGGAGGGCCGGGGAATGAGCAGTTCTTC | CSASLPRGGPGNEQFF
TRBJ1-2 | - | many | TRBV3-1 | TGTGCCAGCAGCCAAGAAGATCGGGGTACTAAGGATGGCTACACCTTC | CASSQEDRGTKDGYTF
TRBJ1-1 | TRBD1 | many | TRBV3-1 | TGTGCCAGCAGCCAAGGGACAGGGGTGCACACTGAAGCTTTCTTT | CASSQGTGVHTEAFF
TRBJ2-7 | - | many | TRBV20-1 | TGCAGTGCTAGTGAACTCCACGAGCAGTACTTC | CSASELHEQYF
TRBJ2-4 | - | many | TRBV20-1 | TGCAGTGCTAGAAGTCCCTCCAAAAACATTCAGTACTTC | CSARSPSKNIQYF
TRBJ2-7 | - | many | TRBV20-1 | TGCAGTGCTAGGGAGGGGACAGCCTACGAGCAGTACTTC | CSAREGTAYEQYF
TRBJ1-5 | TRBD1 | - | TRBV20-1 | TGCAGTGCGGGACAGGGGGCTTTGGAGCCCCAGCATTTT | CSAGQGALEPQHF
TRBJ1-1 | - | few | TRBV9 | TGTGCCAGCAGCGTAGATTCAGGGAACACTGAAGCTTTCTTT | CASSVDSGNTEAFF